This record looks at one TCR beta chain sequence and its context. The CDR3 runs 15 residues. Trimming took off 5 bases at V and 0 bases at J, with 11 bases between the two ends. Per the germline V gene, CDR1 is SEHNR and CDR2 is FQNEAQ (reference sequence). This sample was included in a study of control samples from healthy donors and cancer patients. Generated by immunoSEQ multiplex PCR, the TCRdb table keeps only in-frame clones and is missing some. The sample holds roughly 100,000 clones, approximately 86% seen once. Material: blood. This TCR derives from a young man in good health. The chain has TRBV7-9 and TRBJ2-4, with D possibly TRBD2 on 6 matching bases. The CDR3 region is CASSPGLLAKNIQYF. Here the CDR3 DNA reads TGTGCCAGCAGCCCGGGACTCCTAGCCAAAAACATTCAGTACTTC.